This T cell receptor beta chain was recovered during a study of PD-1 blockade in mismatch repair-deficient tumors. About the research overall: Enrolled about 2012-2016, patients had progressing, pretreated mismatch repair-deficient cancers of 12 to 13 types.

This table comes from immunoSEQ multiplex PCR, and its TCRdb copy is limited to in-frame clones, with some not included. This sample has some 120,000 clones; roughly 90% occur once, and the top ten carry approximately 12%. This CDR3 has 13 residues. Germline V gives CDR1 ENHRY, CDR2 SYGVKD. V lost 11 bases to trimming and J lost 0 bases; unmatched junction nucleotides: 4. This clone was recorded a few times. Sequenced here: peripheral blood, sampled approximately 70 weeks after starting pembrolizumab. The clonotype originates from an adult with mismatch repair-deficient cancer. The chain has TRBV10-3 and TRBJ2-7; TRBD2 agrees at 10 bases. CDR3 DNA sequence: TGTGCCTTATCTAGCGGGAGCTCCTACGAGCAGTACTTC. Its translation: CALSSGSSYEQYF.